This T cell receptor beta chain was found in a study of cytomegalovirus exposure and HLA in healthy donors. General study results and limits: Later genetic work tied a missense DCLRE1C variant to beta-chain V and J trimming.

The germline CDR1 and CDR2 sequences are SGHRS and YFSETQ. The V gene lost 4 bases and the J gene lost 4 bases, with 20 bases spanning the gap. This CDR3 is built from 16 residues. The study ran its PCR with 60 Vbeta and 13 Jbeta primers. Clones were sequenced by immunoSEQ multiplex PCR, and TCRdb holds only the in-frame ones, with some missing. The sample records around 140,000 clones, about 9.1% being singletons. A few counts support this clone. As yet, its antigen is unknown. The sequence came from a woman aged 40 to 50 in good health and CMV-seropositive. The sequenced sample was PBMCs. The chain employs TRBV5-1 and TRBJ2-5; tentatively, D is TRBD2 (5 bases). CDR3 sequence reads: CASSPTVGGLAETQYF. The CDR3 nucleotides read TGCGCCAGCAGCCCTACCGTTGGAGGCTTAGCAGAGACCCAGTACTTC.